These 8 T cell receptor beta chains share one sample of origin, sequenced in a study of CD8 T cells in ankylosing spondylitis. Using its own MiXCR run on the 5' RACE reads, TCRdb lists one record per CDR3 protein. The sample contains approximately 200,000 distinct CDR3 sequences, 13% of which appear only once. Sequencing was performed on blood, either unsorted or a sorted T cell fraction (not recorded which). The receptors shown here come from a male donor with ankylosing spondylitis or in good health (not recorded which).

This chain connects TRBV12-3 or TRBV12-4 to TRBJ1-1; TRBD1 is a possible D gene (6 bases). V was pared by 2 bases and J by 4 bases, with 11 bases between. This CDR3 is built from 14 residues. Here the CDR3 reads CASSLRGVPTEAFF. Written as DNA, the CDR3 is TGTGCCAGCAGTTTAAGGGGGGTTCCCACTGAAGCTTTCTTT.

This chain uses TRBV2 with TRBJ2-1, with TRBD1 as a possible D gene (5 bases). Germline loops: CDR1 SNHLY, CDR2 FYNNEI. V lost 4 bases, J lost 5 bases, and 12 bases lay in between. The length of the CDR3 is 14 residues. CDR3 DNA: TGTGCCAGCAGTGTTCAGGGTGGGGACAATGAGCAGTTCTTC. This gives the protein CASSVQGGDNEQFF.

This clonotype was seen only a few times. The chain joins TRBV4-1 to TRBJ2-7, with D unresolved. There are 16 residues in the CDR3. The V gene lost 0 bases and the J gene lost 5 bases, with 17 bases spanning the gap. Per the germline V gene, CDR1 is MGHRA and CDR2 is YSYEKL. The chain's CDR3 is CASSQDRPEMMNEQYF. Here the CDR3 DNA reads TGCGCCAGCAGCCAAGATCGGCCTGAGATGATGAACGAGCAGTACTTC.

This clonotype turned up a few times. The genes are TRBV7-6 and TRBJ2-1; D not certain. Between the trimmed V and J ends, which lost 1 base and 0 bases, there was a span of 4 bases. The length of the CDR3 is 14 residues. Germline lookup yields CDR1 SGHVS and CDR2 FNYEAQ. The CDR3 loop is CASSLVGSYNEQFF. For the CDR3, the DNA is TGTGCCAGCAGCTTAGTCGGCTCCTACAATGAGCAGTTCTTC.

The chain carries TRBV4-1 and TRBJ2-7; D not certain. Trimming shortened V by 2 bases and J by 6 bases, and 11 bases separated the two germline ends. Germline CDR1 MGHRA, CDR2 YSYEKL. This CDR3 has 13 amino acids. The CDR3 DNA reads as TGCGCCAGCAGCCAACCCTCCGGGCTCGAGCAGTACTTC. This gives the protein CASSQPSGLEQYF.

This clonotype came up a few times. The chain uses TRBV12-3 or TRBV12-4 and TRBJ2-7; unclear D gene. V gave up 6 bases and J gave up 0 bases, with 21 bases separating them. There are 17 residues in the CDR3. DNA of the CDR3: TGTGCCAGCAGCCCCCCCGCCCCAACAATCTTCTCCTACGAGCAGTACTTC. Protein product: CASSPPAPTIFSYEQYF.

There are many counts of this clonotype. The CDR3: CASSHAGDRYQPQHF. The CDR3, as DNA: TGTGCCAGCAGTCACGCGGGGGACAGGTATCAGCCCCAGCATTTT. The V gene is TRBV12-3 or TRBV12-4, the J gene TRBJ1-5, with 8 positions matching TRBD1. The junction had 8 bases not matched to a gene; V was cut back by 5 bases and J by 5 bases. The CDR3 covers 15 residues.

This clonotype was seen only a few times. The chain employs TRBV3-1 and TRBJ2-7; D perhaps matches TRBD2 (5 bases). V dropped 1 base and J dropped 6 bases, with 16 bases sitting between them. The CDR3 is 15 amino acids. CDR1 LGHDT and CDR2 YNNKEL come from the germline V gene (reference sequence). CDR3: CASSQAALGGLEQYF. CDR3 in DNA: TGTGCCAGCAGCCAAGCGGCACTTGGAGGTCTCGAGCAGTACTTC.